These T cell receptor beta chains were read from a single sample in a study of CD8 T cells in Susac syndrome. TCRdb fed the immunoSEQ multiplex PCR reads into MiXCR, producing one record per CDR3 protein. There are about 29,000 distinct CDR3 sequences in the sample; 94% occur only once, and 0.25% to 0.3% lies in the top ten. Sequencing was carried out using CD8+ T cells from PBMCs. Every receptor here comes from a human donor in good health. Each CDR3 is given with its conserved first and last residue. The order of the fields is J gene, clone size, D gene, V gene, CDR3 DNA, CDR3 protein. A D gene is named only where the DNA matches it firmly. Size values are once, few and many counts, or a class for expanded clones, and some rows have none.

TRBJ2-3 NA TRBD1 TRBV18 TGTGCCAGCTCAAAGGGACAGGGGGACGGCACAGATACGCAGTATTTT CASSKGQGDGTDTQYF
TRBJ2-7 NA NA TRBV7-2 TGTGCCAGCAGCCCCATGGAACTCTCCTACGAGCAGTACTTC CASSPMELSYEQYF
TRBJ2-7 NA NA TRBV20-1 TGCAGTGCTAGTGGTGGTCAGGACCTCTACGAGCAGTACTTC CSASGGQDLYEQYF
TRBJ1-1 NA NA TRBV6-2/TRBV6-3 TGTGCCAGCAGTCTATCAGAAAACACTGAAGCTTTCTTT CASSLSENTEAFF
TRBJ2-1 NA NA TRBV5-1 TGCGCCAGCAGCTTGGTTCCGGGGGCCGTGGGGGGTGAGCAGTTCTTC CASSLVPGAVGGEQFF
TRBJ1-1 NA TRBD1 TRBV20-1 TGCAGTGCTAGAGACCCCAACAGGGGTAGGGGGGTCACTGAAGCTTTCTTT CSARDPNRGRGVTEAFF
TRBJ1-5 NA TRBD1 TRBV6-1 TGTGCCAGCAGTTCGGACAGGTTTCAGCATTTT CASSSDRFQHF
TRBJ2-2 NA NA TRBV5-1 TGCGCCAGCAGCTTGTTAGGACAGAACACCGGGGAGCTGTTTTTT CASSLLGQNTGELFF
TRBJ1-5 NA NA TRBV28 TGTGCCAGCAGTCCCACCGGGACCGTCGATCAGCCCCAGCATTTT CASSPTGTVDQPQHF
TRBJ1-5 NA NA TRBV4-3 TGCGCCAGCAGCCAAGAGAGGGTGGATAGCAATCAGCCCCAGCATTTT CASSQERVDSNQPQHF
TRBJ2-3 NA NA TRBV23-1 TGCGCCAGCAGTCTCACAGATACGCAGTATTTT CASSLTDTQYF
TRBJ2-1 NA NA TRBV29-1 TGCAGCTCATATCCGATGCCCCCTTACAATGAGCAGTTCTTC CSSYPMPPYNEQFF
TRBJ2-7 NA NA TRBV6-1 TGTGCCAGCAGTGTCAGTTTGAGGTTGGGGTCCTACGAGCAGTACTTC CASSVSLRLGSYEQYF
TRBJ1-1 NA NA TRBV6-1 TGTGCCAGCCGTCGGCGGGAGGCCGGTATGAACACTGAAGCTTTCTTT CASRRREAGMNTEAFF
TRBJ2-1 NA NA TRBV11-2 TGTGCCAGCAGCTTAGGTGTCGGCACCTACAATGAGCAGTTCTTC CASSLGVGTYNEQFF
TRBJ2-1 NA TRBD2 TRBV6-2/TRBV6-3 TGTGCCAGCAGACCTCTAGCGGGGGGGCCCGAGGATGAGCAGTTCTTC CASRPLAGGPEDEQFF
TRBJ1-6 once NA TRBV11-2 TGTGCCAGCAGCTACCGAGGGAATAATTCACCCCTCCACTTT CASSYRGNNSPLHF
TRBJ1-6 NA NA TRBV20-1 TGCAGTGCTAGAATGGGGACCCCCTATTCACCCCTCCACTTT CSARMGTPYSPLHF
TRBJ2-1 NA TRBD2 TRBV7-9 TGTGCCAGCAGCTTAGTTGGCGGGGGAAGGGGCAATGAGCAGTTCTTC CASSLVGGGRGNEQFF
TRBJ2-2 NA NA TRBV29-1 TGCAGCGGTATTCTGACAGGAAGGAACCCGAACACCGGGGAGCTGTTTTTT CSGILTGRNPNTGELFF
TRBJ1-6 NA TRBD1 TRBV20-1 TGCAGTGCTCCTACCACCGGGACAGAGGGGTCCCCCCTCCACTTT CSAPTTGTEGSPLHF
TRBJ1-1 NA NA TRBV12-3/TRBV12-4 TGTGCCAGCACCCCGGCGGGGTTAGACACTGAAGCTTTCTTT CASTPAGLDTEAFF
TRBJ1-2 NA NA TRBV5-4 TGTGCCAGCAGCTTAAGGATACTAGATAACTATGGCTACACCTTC CASSLRILDNYGYTF
TRBJ1-2 once TRBD1 TRBV5-1 TGCGCCAGCAGCACCGGACAGGGGTCGGACGGCTACACCTTC CASSTGQGSDGYTF
TRBJ1-2 NA NA TRBV12-3/TRBV12-4 TGTGCCAGCAGCTTCCTGTACGGGGGGCGAAACTATGGCTACACCTTC CASSFLYGGRNYGYTF
TRBJ1-1 NA TRBD1 TRBV5-1 TGCGCCAGCAGTGTCGGACAGGGAAACACTGAAGCTTTCTTT CASSVGQGNTEAFF
TRBJ1-3 few NA TRBV6-5 TGTGCCAGCAGTTTTTCAGGGGCTGGAAACACCATATATTTT CASSFSGAGNTIYF
TRBJ2-3 NA TRBD2 TRBV7-2 TGTGCCAGCAATGCAATTCTAGCGGTAGAAGATACGCAGTATTTT CASNAILAVEDTQYF
TRBJ2-5 NA NA TRBV14 TGTGCCAGCAGCAGGATCTTGCGGGGCTTCCAAGAGACCCAGTACTTC CASSRILRGFQETQYF
TRBJ1-1 NA TRBD1 TRBV29-1 TGCAGCGTTAGCTCAGGGGGTTCGTGGCAGTCGAACACTGAAGCTTTCTTT CSVSSGGSWQSNTEAFF
TRBJ1-5 NA NA TRBV19 TGTGCCAGTAGTCCCACGAGTGGCAATCAGCCCCAGCATTTT CASSPTSGNQPQHF
TRBJ2-1 NA TRBD2 TRBV13 TGTGCCAGCAGCCCAGGACTAGCGGGGGGGCCTGGTCTGGTTGATGAGCAGTTCTTC CASSPGLAGGPGLVDEQFF
TRBJ2-1 once NA TRBV4-1 TGCGCCAGCAGCAAGGGGACCTCCTACAATGAGCAGTTCTTC CASSKGTSYNEQFF
TRBJ2-4 NA TRBD1 TRBV27 TGTGCCAGCAGTGGGAGACAGGGATGGCACTTC CASSGRQGWHF
TRBJ2-3 NA NA TRBV7-2 TGTGCCAGCAGCTTACCAGATACGCAGTATTTT CASSLPDTQYF
TRBJ1-2 NA TRBD1 TRBV4-3 TGCGCCAGCAGCCAAGAAAGGACAGGGTCCTATGGCTACACCTTC CASSQERTGSYGYTF
TRBJ1-2 NA NA TRBV19 TGTGCCAGTAGTATAGGGAGGACGGGGAAGATCTATGGCTACACCTTC CASSIGRTGKIYGYTF
TRBJ1-6 NA NA TRBV6-2/TRBV6-3 TGTGCCAGCAGCCTCCGGGACCTAAGGCTCTATGGGAATTCACCCCTCCACTTT CASSLRDLRLYGNSPLHF
TRBJ2-3 NA TRBD2 TRBV5-4 TGTGCCAGCAGCTTCCCAAGCGGGGGGGGACCTAGCACAGATACGCAGTATTTT CASSFPSGGGPSTDTQYF
TRBJ2-7 NA TRBD2 TRBV29-1 TGCAGCGTTGTGAGAGGGCCCCGGGGGGACGAGCAGTACTTC CSVVRGPRGDEQYF
TRBJ2-3 NA TRBD2 TRBV9 TGTGCCAGCAGCGTAGCTAAGCTAGCGGGGGGGGCAGATACGCAGTATTTT CASSVAKLAGGADTQYF
TRBJ2-1 few NA TRBV5-6 TGTGCCAGCAGCCCCGACCCTTCCTACAATGAGCAGTTCTTC CASSPDPSYNEQFF
TRBJ2-1 NA TRBD2 TRBV4-2 TGTGCCAGCAGCCAAGAGCTAGCGGGGGAGCAGTTCTTC CASSQELAGEQFF
TRBJ1-6 NA NA TRBV20-1 TGCAGTGCTAGATGGGAGTATAATTCACCCCTCCACTTT CSARWEYNSPLHF
TRBJ1-2 NA TRBD1 TRBV9 TGTGCCAGCAGCGAAGGAACAGGGGCCGGCTACACCTTC CASSEGTGAGYTF
TRBJ2-1 once TRBD2 TRBV7-2 TGTGCCAGCAGCTTCCTACCCAGCGGGGGAAGAAACAATGAGCAGTTCTTC CASSFLPSGGRNNEQFF
TRBJ1-1 NA NA TRBV5-4 TGTGCCAGCAGCTTGGTGGCGGGGGCTTGGCGGAGGAACACTGAAGCTTTCTTT CASSLVAGAWRRNTEAFF
TRBJ2-1 NA NA TRBV20-1 TGCAGTGCTAGCCCCCACATACCCCAGGGGGGGGCCTCCTACAATGAGCAGTTCTTC CSASPHIPQGGASYNEQFF
TRBJ2-3 NA TRBD1 TRBV5-1 TGCGCCAGCAGCCCTACCGGGACAGCCCCAGATACGCAGTATTTT CASSPTGTAPDTQYF
TRBJ2-5 NA NA TRBV20-1 TGCAGTGCTAGAGATTATCAGCTTGGGGAGACCCAGTACTTC CSARDYQLGETQYF
TRBJ1-1 NA NA TRBV19 TGTGCCAGTAGTATTACGAGGGCGTTGAACACTGAAGCTTTCTTT CASSITRALNTEAFF